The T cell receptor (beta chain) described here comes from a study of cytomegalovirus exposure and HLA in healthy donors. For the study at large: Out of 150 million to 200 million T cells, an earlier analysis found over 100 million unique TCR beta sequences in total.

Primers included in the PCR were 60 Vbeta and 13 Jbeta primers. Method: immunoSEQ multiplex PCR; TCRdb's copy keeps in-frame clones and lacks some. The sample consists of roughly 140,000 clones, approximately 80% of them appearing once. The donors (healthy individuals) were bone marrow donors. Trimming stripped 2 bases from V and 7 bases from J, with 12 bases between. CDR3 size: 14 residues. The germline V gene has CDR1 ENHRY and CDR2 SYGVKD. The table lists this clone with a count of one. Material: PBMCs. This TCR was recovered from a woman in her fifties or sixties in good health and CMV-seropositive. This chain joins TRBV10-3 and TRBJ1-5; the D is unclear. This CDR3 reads CAISEQTGRQPQHF. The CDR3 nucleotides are TGTGCCATCAGTGAGCAGACCGGGAGACAGCCCCAGCATTTT.